The source of this T cell receptor beta chain is a study of human T cells and chemical hapten exposure. Trimming cost V 1 base and J 0 bases, with 1 base left between them. Germline values: CDR1 MNHEY, CDR2 SMNVEV (reference sequence). The CDR3 consists of 14 residues. Time point noted: patch test 1, 2 weeks after DPC sensitization. Treatment in this sample: therapeutic diphenylcyclopropenone sensitization with weekly scalp DPC. This clonotype was counted ten times or more. TCRdb fed the RACE reads into MiXCR, producing one record per CDR3 protein. The sample yields approximately 90,000 distinct CDR3 sequences, 10% to 13% seen once.

The V call is TRBV27, the J call TRBJ2-6; no reliable D call. The sequencing used whole blood, collected in connection with sensitization to the hapten diphenylcyclopropenone (DPC). This sequence was found in a man aged 40-50 years with alopecia areata. Some clones in this sample may be carry-over from other donors' samples. The CDR3: CASSLYSGANVLTF. CDR3 nucleotides: TGTGCCAGCAGTTTATACTCTGGGGCCAACGTCCTGACTTTC.